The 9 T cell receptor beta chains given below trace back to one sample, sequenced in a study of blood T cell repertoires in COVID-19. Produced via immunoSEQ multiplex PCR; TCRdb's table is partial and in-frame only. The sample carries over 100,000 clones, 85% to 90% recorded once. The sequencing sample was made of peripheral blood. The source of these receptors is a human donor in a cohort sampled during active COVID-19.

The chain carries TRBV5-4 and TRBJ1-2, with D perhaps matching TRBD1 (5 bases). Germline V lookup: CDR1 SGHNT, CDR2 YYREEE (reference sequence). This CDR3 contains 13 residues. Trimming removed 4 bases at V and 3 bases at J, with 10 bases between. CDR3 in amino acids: CASSVRVDYGYTF. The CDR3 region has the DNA TGTGCCAGCAGCGTCAGGGTCGACTATGGCTACACCTTC.

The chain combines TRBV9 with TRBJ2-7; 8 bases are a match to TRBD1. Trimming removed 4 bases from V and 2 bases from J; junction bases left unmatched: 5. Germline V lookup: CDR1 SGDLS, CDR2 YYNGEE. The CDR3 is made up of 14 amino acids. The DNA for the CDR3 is TGTGCCAGCAGCCTTGGACAGGGTCCCTACGAGCAGTACTTC. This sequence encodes CASSLGQGPYEQYF.

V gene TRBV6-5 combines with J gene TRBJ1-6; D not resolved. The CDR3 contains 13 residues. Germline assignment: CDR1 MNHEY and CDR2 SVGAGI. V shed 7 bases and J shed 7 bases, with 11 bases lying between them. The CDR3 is CASTAAPNSPLHF. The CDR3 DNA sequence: TGTGCCAGCACCGCGGCCCCGAATTCACCCCTCCACTTT.

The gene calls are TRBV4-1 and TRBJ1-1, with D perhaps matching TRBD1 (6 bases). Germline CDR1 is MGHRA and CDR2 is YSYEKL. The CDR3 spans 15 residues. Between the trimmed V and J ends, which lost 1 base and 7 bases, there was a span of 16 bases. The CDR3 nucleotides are TGCGCCAGCAGCCAAGCTGTGGGACACAACTTTGAAGCTTTCTTT. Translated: CASSQAVGHNFEAFF.

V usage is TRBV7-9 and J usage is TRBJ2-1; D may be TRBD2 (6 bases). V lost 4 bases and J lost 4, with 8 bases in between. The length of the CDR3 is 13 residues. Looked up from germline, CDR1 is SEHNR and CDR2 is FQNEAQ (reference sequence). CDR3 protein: CASSSDYYNEQFF. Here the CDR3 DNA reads TGTGCCAGCAGCTCGGACTATTACAATGAGCAGTTCTTC.

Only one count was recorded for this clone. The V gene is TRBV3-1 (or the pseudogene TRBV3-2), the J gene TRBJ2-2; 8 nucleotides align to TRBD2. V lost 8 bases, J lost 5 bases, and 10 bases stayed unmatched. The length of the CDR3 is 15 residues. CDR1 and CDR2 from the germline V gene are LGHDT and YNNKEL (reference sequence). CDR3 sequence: CASHSSGSATGELFF. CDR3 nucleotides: TGTGCCAGCCACTCGAGCGGGAGTGCTACCGGGGAGCTGTTTTTT.

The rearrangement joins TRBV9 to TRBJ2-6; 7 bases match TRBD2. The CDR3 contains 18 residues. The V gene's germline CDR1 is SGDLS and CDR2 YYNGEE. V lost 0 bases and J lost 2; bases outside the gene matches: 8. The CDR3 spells CASSVASWEGPGANVLTF. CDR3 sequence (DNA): TGTGCCAGCAGCGTAGCGAGTTGGGAGGGGCCTGGGGCCAACGTCCTGACTTTC.

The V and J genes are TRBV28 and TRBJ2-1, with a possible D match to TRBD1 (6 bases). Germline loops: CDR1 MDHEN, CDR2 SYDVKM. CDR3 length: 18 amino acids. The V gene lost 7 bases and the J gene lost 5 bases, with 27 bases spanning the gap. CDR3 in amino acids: CASNRDLSRDTVDNEQFF. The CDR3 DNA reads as TGTGCCAGCAATAGAGACCTGTCCCGGGACACAGTGGACAATGAGCAGTTCTTC. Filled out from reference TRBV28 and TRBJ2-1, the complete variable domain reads DVKVTQSSRYLVKRTGEKVFLECVQDMDHENMFWYRQDPGLGLRLIYFSYDVKMKEKGDIPEGYSVSREKKERFSLILESASTNQTSMYLCASNRDLSRDTVDNEQFFGPGTRLTVL.

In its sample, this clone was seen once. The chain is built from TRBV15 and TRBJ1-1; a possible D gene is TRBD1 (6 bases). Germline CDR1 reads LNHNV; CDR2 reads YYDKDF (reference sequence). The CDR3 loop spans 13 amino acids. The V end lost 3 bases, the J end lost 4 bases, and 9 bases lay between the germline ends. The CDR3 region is CATSRGGATEAFF. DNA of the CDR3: TGTGCCACCAGCAGGGGGGGGGCCACTGAAGCTTTCTTT. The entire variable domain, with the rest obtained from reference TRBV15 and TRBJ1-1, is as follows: DAMVIQNPRYQVTQFGKPVTLSCSQTLNHNVMYWYQQKSSQAPKLLFHYYDKDFNNEADTPDNFQSRRPNTSFCFLDIRSPGLGDTAMYLCATSRGGATEAFFGQGTRLTVV.